The clone carrying this T cell receptor beta chain has just a few counts. Its target is unknown. Germline CDR1 and CDR2: DFQATT and SNEGSKA (reference sequence). With 2 bases clipped from V and 6 bases from J, the junction kept 11 bases outside the gene matches. This CDR3 region has 16 residues. This sample is drawn from a study of molecular identifiers for immune sequencing clone quantification. Notes on the study in general: Detection of one spiked Jurkat cell's TCR RNA reportedly worked in one million naive cells.

TCRdb reprocessed the PCR reads with MiXCR, giving one entry per CDR3 protein. Among about 100,000 distinct CDR3 sequences, roughly 38% were seen once, and the ten largest hold 4% to 5%. Sequenced sample: naive CD8+ T cells from blood, with Jurkat cell RNA spiked in. Sample subset: FACS-sorted CD8+CD4-CCR7+CD45RA+ naive T cells. The chain employs TRBV20-1 and TRBJ2-3; TRBD2 matches at 10 bases. The TCR originated in a human donor in good health. Some libraries in this study had Jurkat cell RNA spiked in. CDR3 nucleotide sequence: TGCAGTGCTAGACCCTCTAGCGGGAGAGTACGTGATACGCAGTATTTT. This encodes CSARPSSGRVRDTQYF.